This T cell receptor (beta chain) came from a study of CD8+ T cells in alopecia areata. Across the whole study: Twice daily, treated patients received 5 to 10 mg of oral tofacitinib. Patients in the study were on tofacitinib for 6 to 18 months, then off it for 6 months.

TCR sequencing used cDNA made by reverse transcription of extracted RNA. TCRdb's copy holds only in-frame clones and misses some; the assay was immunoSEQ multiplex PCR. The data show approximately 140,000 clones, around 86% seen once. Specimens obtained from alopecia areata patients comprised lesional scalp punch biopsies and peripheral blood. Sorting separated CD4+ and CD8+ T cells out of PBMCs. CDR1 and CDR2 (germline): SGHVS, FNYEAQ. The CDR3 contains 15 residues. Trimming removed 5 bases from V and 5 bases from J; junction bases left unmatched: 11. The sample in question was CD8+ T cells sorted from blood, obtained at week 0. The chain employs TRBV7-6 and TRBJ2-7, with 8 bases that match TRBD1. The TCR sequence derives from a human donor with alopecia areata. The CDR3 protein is CASSPCPGGCHEQYF. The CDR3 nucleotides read TGTGCCAGCAGCCCCTGCCCAGGGGGCTGCCACGAGCAGTACTTC.